This record concerns one TCR beta chain sequence. The observed sequence ends 3 residues before the CDR3 terminus, with the missing tail filled in from the germline J gene. immunoSEQ multiplex PCR used an average of roughly 1,300 ng genomic DNA. Here immunoSEQ multiplex PCR was the method, and the copy in TCRdb shows in-frame clones only, minus some. This table holds 25,000 to 30,000 clones. V was cut by 5 bases and J by 1 base, with 15 bases left in between. The CDR3 contains 16 residues. Germline V gives CDR1 LNHDA, CDR2 SQIVND (reference sequence). The data stem from a study of T cells in women clearing cervical HPV infection. Study as a whole: Controls' single incident HPV16 infection cleared within 12 months without precancer.

The J gene is TRBJ1-5, the V gene TRBV19; D might be TRBD1 (6 bases). This TCR was sampled from a woman between 18 and 70 years old with a cervical HPV16 infection that either progressed to CIN3+ or cleared (not recorded which). The sequencing sample was made of blood buffy coat. CDR3: CASSLGQPASNQPQHF. The part of the CDR3 DNA that was read is TGTGCCAGTAGTCTAGGACAGCCAGCGAGCAATCAGCCC.